This TCR beta chain was sequenced during a study of breast tumors, draining lymph nodes, adjacent tissues. The study's findings and limits: Tumor and nontumor repertoires were significantly more similar in luminal-like than in basal-like breast cancer. Data only fit, rather than demonstrated, lymph node origin of most tumor T cells. Most tumor T cells seemingly derive from lymph node, then expand in tumor.

Breast cancer patients provided tissue from their axillary draining lymph nodes. The CDR3 is 16 amino acids. Trimming cost V 4 bases and J 8 bases, with 21 bases left between them. Germline V gene data show CDR1 as LGHNA and CDR2 as YNFKEQ. The table lists this clonotype with many counts. What it binds is unknown. TCRdb independently ran MiXCR on the multiplex PCR reads; one entry per CDR3 protein. In the table there are about 130,000 distinct CDR3 sequences, 21% of which are singletons. The receptor was derived from a female donor with breast cancer. Some clones in this sample may be carry-over from other donors' samples. Sample: axillary lymph node tissue. The J gene is TRBJ2-1, the V gene TRBV4-2; D tentatively reads TRBD1 or TRBD2 (5 bases each). CDR3 DNA sequence: TGTGCCAGCAGCCTCCTCCGGGACCTTGGGAATGATGAGCAGTTCTTC. It yields the protein CASSLLRDLGNDEQFF.